This T cell receptor beta chain was sequenced during a study of blood T cells in healthy people across ages. The CDR3 extends over 18 amino acids. Germline CDR1 reads SNHLY; CDR2 reads FYNNEI. The V end lost 2 bases, the J end lost 0 bases, and 16 bases lay between the germline ends. Next came a second PCR, run for roughly 6 to 11 cycles, which used a sample-barcoded 5' primer along with a J-beta primer mix. TCRdb recomputed calls from the 5' RACE reads with MiXCR, one row per CDR3 protein. The sample yields 1.5 million to 2 million distinct CDR3 sequences, roughly two fifths seen once. The TCR was taken from a human donor in good health. The J gene is TRBJ1-4, the V gene TRBV2, with a weak D call TRBD1 (5 bases). Input material: blood. The CDR3 DNA is TGTGCCAGCAGTGAATTTGTCTCTTCGGGGGCAACTAATGAAAAACTGTTTTTT. It encodes CASSEFVSSGATNEKLFF. The full variable domain, in which reference TRBV2 and TRBJ1-4 provide the parts outside the CDR3, is EPEVTQTPSHQVTQMGQEVILRCVPISNHLYFYWYRQILGQKVEFLVSFYNNEISEKSEIFDDQFSVERPDGSNFTLKIRSTKLEDSAMYFCASSEFVSSGATNEKLFFGSGTQLSVL.